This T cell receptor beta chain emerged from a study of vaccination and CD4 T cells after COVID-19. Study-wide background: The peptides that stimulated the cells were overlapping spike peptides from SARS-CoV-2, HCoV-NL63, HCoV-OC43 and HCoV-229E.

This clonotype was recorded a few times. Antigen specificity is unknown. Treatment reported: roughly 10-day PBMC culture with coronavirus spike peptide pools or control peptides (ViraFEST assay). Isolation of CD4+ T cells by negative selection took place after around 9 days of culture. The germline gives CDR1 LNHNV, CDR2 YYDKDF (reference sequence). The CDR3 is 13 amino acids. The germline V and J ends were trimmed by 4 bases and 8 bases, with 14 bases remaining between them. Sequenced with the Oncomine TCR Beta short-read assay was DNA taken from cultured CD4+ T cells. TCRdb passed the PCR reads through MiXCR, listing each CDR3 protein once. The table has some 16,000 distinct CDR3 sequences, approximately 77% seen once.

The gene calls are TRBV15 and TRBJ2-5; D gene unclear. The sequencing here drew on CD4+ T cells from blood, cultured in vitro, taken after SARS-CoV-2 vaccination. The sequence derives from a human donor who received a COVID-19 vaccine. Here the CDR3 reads CATSKHQRITQYF. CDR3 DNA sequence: TGTGCCACCAGCAAGCACCAAAGGATAACCCAGTACTTC.